The 7 T cell receptor beta chains below come from one sample, sequenced in a study of response to subunit inactivated influenza vaccine. TCRdb analysed the RT-PCR reads with MiXCR anew, one entry per CDR3 protein. The repertoire holds about 540,000 distinct CDR3 sequences, with 20% to 25% as singletons. Separately, the same data were catalogued under a study of T cells expressing NK-cell markers. Per that study: A 5'RACE template switching approach incorporating UMIs was used to make TCR beta cDNA.

This sample comprised CD4+ T cells sorted from PBMCs, obtained 12 days after vaccination. The origin of the receptors is a middle-aged man who received an inactivated influenza vaccine.

The chain employs TRBV5-1 and TRBJ2-1, with TRBD2 matching over 7 bases. The CDR3 totals 14 residues. Germline CDR1 is SGHRS and CDR2 is YFSETQ. V lost 5 bases to trimming and J lost 7 bases; unmatched junction nucleotides: 9. The DNA for the CDR3 is TGCGCCAGCAGGAAGAGCGGGACGGGGAATGAGCAGTTCTTC. Its protein is CASRKSGTGNEQFF.

The chain joins TRBV20-1 to TRBJ1-5, with 10 bases identical to TRBD1. The junction had 7 bases not matched to a gene; V was cut back by 1 base and J by 4 bases. The CDR3 extends over 16 amino acids. Germline CDR1 DFQATT, CDR2 SNEGSKA (reference sequence). CDR3: CSARGTPGQGNQPQHF. CDR3 bases: TGCAGTGCTAGAGGAACACCGGGACAGGGGAATCAGCCCCAGCATTTT.

This clonotype was counted ten times or more. The chain has TRBV15 and TRBJ2-7; no firm D call. The length of the CDR3 is 12 residues. The germline V and J ends were trimmed by 1 base and 3 bases, with 4 bases remaining between them. Germline lookup yields CDR1 LNHNV and CDR2 YYDKDF (reference sequence). The CDR3: CATSRANYEQYF. The CDR3 DNA is TGTGCCACCAGCAGAGCGAACTACGAGCAGTACTTC.

The rearrangement links TRBV20-1 to TRBJ1-5; possibly TRBD1 for D (6 bases). V was shortened by 2 bases and J by 3 bases, with 14 bases between the two germline ends. CDR3 length: 15 residues. In germline, CDR1 is DFQATT, CDR2 SNEGSKA (reference sequence). The CDR3 sequence: CSARRSGQLNQPQHF. The CDR3 nucleotides read TGCAGTGCTAGAAGAAGTGGACAGCTCAATCAGCCCCAGCATTTT.

This clonotype was observed a few times. The rearrangement uses TRBV5-6 and TRBJ2-5, with 7 bases identical to TRBD2. CDR1 is SGHDT, CDR2 YYEEEE, per germline. The CDR3 covers 16 residues. The V gene end was trimmed by 0 bases and the J gene end by 6 bases; junction bases not matched to a gene: 11. The DNA of the CDR3 is TGTGCCAGCAGCTTGGTTGGACTAGTTATACGGCAGACCCAGTACTTC. As protein: CASSLVGLVIRQTQYF.

This clonotype was seen a handful of times. The chain recombines TRBV3-1 with TRBJ2-2; tentative D call: TRBD2 (6 bases). Between the trimmed V and J ends, which lost 6 bases and 7 bases, there was a span of 21 bases. CDR3 length: 16 residues. Germline V gene lookup returns CDR1 LGHDT and CDR2 YNNKEL (reference sequence). CDR3 residues: CASSNGLAINLGELFF. CDR3 DNA: TGTGCCAGCAGTAACGGGCTAGCGATTAACCTCGGGGAGCTGTTTTTT.

In its sample, this clonotype was seen a few times. The chain is built from TRBV20-1 and TRBJ1-1; maybe TRBD1 (6 bases). CDR3 length: 15 residues. Trimming took 6 bases from V and 0 from J, leaving 17 bases between them. Germline V gene lookup returns CDR1 DFQATT and CDR2 SNEGSKA (reference sequence). The CDR3 is CSARKGGPMNTEAFF. CDR3 in DNA: TGCAGTGCCCGCAAAGGGGGGCCGATGAACACTGAAGCTTTCTTT.